Following are 30 T cell receptor beta chains from one sample sequenced in a study of vaccination effects on CD4 cells after COVID-19. Clones were read by immunoSEQ multiplex PCR, and TCRdb kept only the in-frame ones, dropping some. The sample shows fewer than 85,000 clones, around 79% of them seen only once. Before sequencing, viral peptide pools were used by the ViraFEST assay to expand antigen-specific CD4+ T cells. Culture lasted 10 days before CD4+ T cell isolation. Vaccine recipients had no previous SARS-CoV-2 infection; their nucleocapsid antibodies were negative. No antigen has been assigned to these receptors. Source: CD4+ T cells from PBMCs cultured with SARS-CoV-2 spike peptides, taken before COVID-19 vaccination. Receptors were obtained from a human donor who received a COVID-19 vaccine.

This rearrangement joins TRBV28 to TRBJ1-3, with TRBD1 identical over 8 bases. Germline assignment: CDR1 MDHEN and CDR2 SYDVKM. This CDR3 comprises 15 residues. J gave up 3 bases and V 5 bases, and 6 bases lay outside the gene matches. CDR3 residues: CASSLLTGVGNTIYF. Written as DNA, the CDR3 is TGTGCCAGCAGTCTACTGACAGGGGTTGGAAACACCATATATTTT. The full variable domain, completed using reference TRBV28 and TRBJ1-3, is DVKVTQSSRYLVKRTGEKVFLECVQDMDHENMFWYRQDPGLGLRLIYFSYDVKMKEKGDIPEGYSVSREKKERFSLILESASTNQTSMYLCASSLLTGVGNTIYFGEGSWLTVV.

The chain carries TRBV3-1 (or the pseudogene TRBV3-2) and TRBJ1-6; a possible D gene is TRBD1 (6 bases). V gave up 0 bases and J gave up 5 bases, with 17 bases separating them. Looked up from germline, CDR1 is LGHDT and CDR2 is YNNKEL (reference sequence). The CDR3 totals 18 residues. The CDR3 protein is CASSQDYVGGRDNSPLHF. DNA of the CDR3: TGTGCCAGCAGCCAAGATTATGTAGGGGGGCGGGATAATTCACCCCTCCACTTT.

This clone showed up just once. This chain links TRBV5-1 with TRBJ2-3; D may be TRBD2 (5 bases). Trimming left V 4 bases short and J 0 bases short, with 12 bases between. Germline CDR1 and CDR2: SGHRS and YFSETQ. The CDR3 length is 15 residues. The CDR3 DNA reads TGCGCCAGCAGCAACCGGGAAACTAGCACAGATACGCAGTATTTT. It encodes CASSNRETSTDTQYF. Full variable domain (remainder filled in from reference TRBV5-1 and TRBJ2-3): KAGVTQTPRYLIKTRGQQVTLSCSPISGHRSVSWYQQTPGQGLQFLFEYFSETQRNKGNFPGRFSGRQFSNSRSEMNVSTLELGDSALYLCASSNRETSTDTQYFGPGTRLTVL.

The chain is built from TRBV5-4 and TRBJ2-5, with TRBD2 matching 12 bases. This CDR3 comprises 15 residues. Germline CDR1 is SGHNT and CDR2 is YYREEE (reference sequence). Germline trimming cut 4 bases from V and 5 bases from J; bases unmatched to any gene: 6. CDR3 region: CASSTTSGGGETQYF. CDR3 coding DNA: TGTGCCAGCAGCACGACTAGCGGGGGCGGGGAGACCCAGTACTTC.

This chain links TRBV18 with TRBJ2-7; 12 nucleotides align to TRBD1. The germline V gene has CDR1 KGHSH and CDR2 LQKENI. J was trimmed by 4 bases and V by 3 bases; bases with no gene match: 4. The CDR3 extends over 15 amino acids. The CDR3 here is CASSPGTGGDYEQYV. The CDR3 DNA reads TGTGCCAGCTCACCTGGGACAGGGGGCGATTACGAGCAGTACGTC.

The V gene is TRBV5-1, the J gene TRBJ1-4, with unresolved D. This CDR3 region has 14 residues. Trimming removed 0 bases at V and 7 bases at J, with 10 bases between. The germline gives CDR1 SGHRS, CDR2 YFSETQ. The CDR3 DNA sequence: TGCGCCAGCAGCTTGGATCTCACGAGTGAAAAACTGTTTTTT. Translating it yields CASSLDLTSEKLFF.

The V and J genes are TRBV24-1 and TRBJ2-5; 7 bases agree with TRBD2. The CDR3 is 14 residues long. CDR1 and CDR2 (germline): KGHDR, SFDVKD. After removal of 2 bases from V and 6 bases from J, the junction contained 5 bases not matched to a gene. The CDR3 region is CATSDSGGRKTQYF. The CDR3 DNA reads TGTGCCACCAGTGATTCGGGAGGCCGCAAGACCCAGTACTTC.

The chain combines TRBV6-2 or TRBV6-3 with TRBJ2-2; tentative D call: TRBD1 (6 bases). The germline V and J ends were trimmed by 6 bases and 4 bases, with 21 bases remaining between them. Per the germline V gene, CDR1 is MNHEY and CDR2 is SVGEGT. The CDR3 loop spans 17 amino acids. CDR3 sequence reads: CASSPYLDADSTGELFF. The CDR3 nucleotides are TGTGCCAGCAGCCCCTACTTAGACGCGGACAGCACCGGGGAGCTGTTTTTT.

V and J are TRBV18 and TRBJ2-7, with D unresolved. CDR1 is KGHSH, CDR2 LQKENI, per germline. The CDR3 consists of 14 residues. V lost 2 bases and J lost 0, with 8 bases in between. DNA of the CDR3: TGTGCCAGCTCACCAGGGGTGGACTCCTACGAGCAGTACGTC. This gives the protein CASSPGVDSYEQYV.

The gene calls are TRBV10-1 and TRBJ2-2, with 9 bases matching TRBD1. J lost 6 bases, V lost 4 bases, and 0 bases had no gene match. Germline V CDR1 and CDR2: WNHNN, SYGVQD (reference sequence). This CDR3 has 13 amino acids. CDR3 sequence reads: CASSGQGAGELFF. In DNA, the CDR3 is TGCGCCAGCAGTGGACAGGGGGCCGGGGAGCTGTTTTTT.

The chain is built from TRBV4-3 and TRBJ2-4, with TRBD2 matching 13 bases. The CDR3 consists of 19 residues. V dropped 4 bases and J dropped 4; count of bases not matched to a gene: 13. The germline CDR1 and CDR2 sequences are LGHNA and YSLEER. The CDR3 coding sequence is TGCGCCAGCAGCCGGACGCTACTAGCGGGGGGGTCCGATAAAAACATTCAGTACTTC. Its protein is CASSRTLLAGGSDKNIQYF.

The J gene is TRBJ1-2, the V gene TRBV5-1, with D unresolved. V lost 4 bases, J lost 2 bases, and 12 bases lay in between. The CDR3 has 14 residues. Per germline, CDR1 SGHRS and CDR2 YFSETQ. The CDR3 DNA reads TGCGCCAGCAGCCTAGGACGGGGAAACTATGGCTACACCTTC. Translation: CASSLGRGNYGYTF.

The genes are TRBV9 and TRBJ1-2; 7 nucleotides agree with TRBD1. V trimming: 0 bases; J trimming: 4 bases; junction bases outside the gene matches: 3. The CDR3 length is 14 residues. Germline V CDR1 and CDR2: SGDLS, YYNGEE. The CDR3 loop is CASSVGTGPYGYTF. The CDR3 DNA reads as TGTGCCAGCAGCGTAGGGACAGGCCCCTATGGCTACACCTTC.

The V call is TRBV25-1, the J call TRBJ1-2; D gene uncertain. Germline V lookup: CDR1 MGHDK, CDR2 SYGVNS. V lost 5 bases and J 4 bases, leaving 8 bases between the germline ends. This CDR3 spans 12 amino acids. The CDR3 spells CASSRVGYGYTF. CDR3 DNA sequence: TGTGCCAGCAGTAGGGTGGGCTATGGCTACACCTTC.

This rearrangement joins TRBV6-5 to TRBJ2-3; D gene uncertain. The germline gives CDR1 MNHEY, CDR2 SVGAGI. The CDR3 has 15 amino acids. Trimming took 0 bases from V and 1 from J, leaving 8 bases between them. The CDR3 loop reads CASSYSRQGTDTQYF. Here the CDR3 DNA reads TGTGCCAGCAGTTACTCCCGGCAGGGCACAGATACGCAGTATTTT.

V gene TRBV9 combines with J gene TRBJ2-7, with D uncertain. The CDR3 is 15 residues long. Germline V gives CDR1 SGDLS, CDR2 YYNGEE. V lost 3 bases to trimming and J lost 0 bases, with 13 bases between them. The CDR3 DNA follows: TGTGCCAGCAGCGATCTCGACGGAGCCTCCTACGAGCAGTACGTC. Translation gives CASSDLDGASYEQYV.

The rearrangement uses TRBV18 and TRBJ1-1, with D unclear. Germline V gene data show CDR1 as KGHSH and CDR2 as LQKENI. V dropped 6 bases and J dropped 0 bases, with 11 bases sitting between them. CDR3 length equals 14 residues. CDR3 residues: CASSPIVLNTEAFF. CDR3 bases: TGTGCCAGCTCCCCCATCGTACTGAACACTGAAGCTTTCTTT.

This clone was seen once. V gene TRBV7-8 combines with J gene TRBJ2-7; D remains unclear. V was shortened by 5 bases and J by 2 bases, with 13 bases between the two germline ends. CDR1 is SGHVS and CDR2 is FQNEAQ in the germline V gene. The CDR3 has 14 amino acids. The CDR3 DNA is TGTGCCAGCAGCCTTTCGATCCTCACCTACGAGCAGTACGTC. This translates into CASSLSILTYEQYV.

This sequence joins TRBV9 and TRBJ1-2, with 9 bases identical to TRBD1. CDR3 size: 17 residues. Trimming cost V 0 bases and J 0 bases; bases outside gene matches: 6. Germline CDR1 SGDLS, CDR2 YYNGEE. The CDR3 spells CASSVGGQGPPNYGYTF. CDR3 nucleotides: TGTGCCAGCAGCGTAGGGGGACAGGGTCCTCCTAACTATGGCTACACCTTC.

The chain combines TRBV7-2 with TRBJ2-5; D is possibly TRBD1 (6 bases). Germline V CDR1 and CDR2: SGHTA, FQGNSA. V dropped 1 base and J dropped 5 bases, with 11 bases sitting between them. This CDR3 is built from 14 residues. Written as DNA, the CDR3 is TGTGCCAGCAGCTTAGGGGGGCCTCTGGAGACCCAGTACTTC. It encodes CASSLGGPLETQYF.

In this sample, this clone turned up a few times. This sequence joins TRBV18 and TRBJ1-1; weak D call: TRBD1 (6 bases). With 3 bases removed from V and 4 bases from J, the gap between germline ends came to 12 bases. Germline V gives CDR1 KGHSH, CDR2 LQKENI. The CDR3 consists of 14 residues. This CDR3 is CASSPIQGSTEAFF. The CDR3 DNA follows: TGTGCCAGCTCACCGATCCAGGGGAGCACTGAAGCTTTCTTT.

This chain links TRBV12-3 or TRBV12-4 with TRBJ2-2; possible D gene TRBD1, 6 bases. CDR3 length equals 13 residues. With 11 bases removed from V and 7 bases from J, the gap between germline ends came to 17 bases. The CDR3 reads CAVRDMGFGELFF. CDR3 bases: TGTGCCGTCCGGGACATGGGATTCGGGGAGCTGTTTTTT.

The rearrangement joins TRBV24-1 to TRBJ1-2; D possibly corresponds to TRBD1 (5 bases). The CDR3 has 14 residues. V lost 4 bases and J 4 bases, leaving 12 bases between the germline ends. Per the germline V gene, CDR1 is KGHDR and CDR2 is SFDVKD. CDR3: CATSDETDPYGYTF. In DNA, the CDR3 is TGTGCCACCAGTGACGAGACAGACCCCTATGGCTACACCTTC.

V is TRBV19 and J is TRBJ2-3; 8 bases are a match to TRBD1. The germline V gene has CDR1 LNHDA and CDR2 SQIVND (reference sequence). CDR3 length: 15 amino acids. The ends lost 2 bases at V and 0 bases at J; junction bases unmatched: 1. The CDR3: CASSIRTGSTDTQYF. The CDR3 DNA is TGTGCCAGTAGTATAAGGACAGGGAGCACAGATACGCAGTATTTT.

The rearrangement uses TRBV7-9 and TRBJ2-3, with 10 bases lining up with TRBD1. The V gene end was trimmed by 2 bases and the J gene end by 1 base; junction bases not matched to a gene: 9. Per the germline V gene, CDR1 is SEHNR and CDR2 is FQNEAQ (reference sequence). The CDR3 covers 18 residues. The CDR3 sequence: CASSLKYRGTGGTDTQYF. Written as DNA, the CDR3 is TGTGCCAGCAGCTTAAAGTATAGGGGGACAGGGGGCACAGATACGCAGTATTTT.

This clone was observed once. The genes are TRBV7-2 and TRBJ2-2, with D perhaps matching TRBD1 (7 bases). Germline lookup yields CDR1 SGHTA and CDR2 FQGNSA. The V and J ends lost 1 base and 7 bases respectively, with 16 bases between them. The CDR3 runs to 16 residues. CDR3 amino acids: CASSLVGGGAGGELFF. The CDR3 nucleotides read TGTGCCAGCAGCTTAGTCGGAGGGGGCGCGGGCGGGGAGCTGTTTTTT.

The chain employs TRBV10-1 and TRBJ2-3; D is undetermined. The CDR3 extends over 11 amino acids. The germline V gene encodes CDR1 WNHNN and CDR2 SYGVQD (reference sequence). V was cut by 0 bases and J by 5 bases, with 0 bases left in between. The CDR3 region has the DNA TGCGCCAGCAGTGAGTCAGATACGCAGTATTTT. This translates into CASSESDTQYF.

The chain links TRBV28 to TRBJ2-6, with 7 nucleotides matching TRBD1. This CDR3 spans 17 amino acids. V gave up 2 bases and J gave up 1 base; unmatched junction bases: 5. Germline CDR1 and CDR2: MDHEN and SYDVKM. The CDR3 here is CASSLLTGRSGANVLTF. The CDR3 region has the DNA TGTGCCAGCAGTTTACTGACAGGGCGATCTGGGGCCAACGTCCTGACTTTC.

The V gene is TRBV28, the J gene TRBJ1-4; tentatively, D is TRBD1 (6 bases). The CDR3 extends over 16 amino acids. Per germline, CDR1 MDHEN and CDR2 SYDVKM. Trimming left V 3 bases short and J 1 base short, with 12 bases between. As DNA, the CDR3 is TGTGCCAGCAGTTTGAGGGGGGGGCAAACTAATGAAAAACTGTTTTTT. Protein product: CASSLRGGQTNEKLFF.

This chain connects TRBV2 to TRBJ2-7; possible D gene TRBD1, 6 bases. Germline loops: CDR1 SNHLY, CDR2 FYNNEI. The CDR3 sequence is 12 residues long. Deletions cut 10 bases from V and 0 bases from J, with 10 bases between. Here the CDR3 DNA reads TGTGCCACAACAGGGAGCTCCTACGAGCAGTACGTC. Amino acids: CATTGSSYEQYV.